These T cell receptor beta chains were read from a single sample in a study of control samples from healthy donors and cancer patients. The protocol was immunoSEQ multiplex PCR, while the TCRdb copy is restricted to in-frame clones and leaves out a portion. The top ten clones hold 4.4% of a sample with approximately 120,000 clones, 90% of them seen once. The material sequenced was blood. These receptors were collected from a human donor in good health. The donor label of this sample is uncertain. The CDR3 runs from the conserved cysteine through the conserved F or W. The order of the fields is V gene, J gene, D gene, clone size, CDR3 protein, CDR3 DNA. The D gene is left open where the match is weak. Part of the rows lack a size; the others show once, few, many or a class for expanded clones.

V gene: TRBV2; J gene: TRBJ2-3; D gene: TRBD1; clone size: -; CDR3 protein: CASSDETGDLDTQYF; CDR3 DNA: TGTGCCAGCAGTGACGAGACAGGGGATCTGGATACGCAGTATTTT
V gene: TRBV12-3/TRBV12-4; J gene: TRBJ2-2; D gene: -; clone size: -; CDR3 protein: CASSFHGGGELFF; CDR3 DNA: TGTGCCAGCAGTTTCCACGGCGGAGGGGAGCTGTTTTTT
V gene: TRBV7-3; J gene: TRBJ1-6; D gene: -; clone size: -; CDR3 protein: CASSLQGTQNSPLHF; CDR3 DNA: TGTGCCAGCAGCTTGCAAGGGACACAGAATTCACCCCTCCACTTT
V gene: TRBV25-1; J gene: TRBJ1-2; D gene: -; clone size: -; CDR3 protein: CASSEWGRRGYTF; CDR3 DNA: TGTGCCAGCAGTGAATGGGGGCGCAGGGGCTACACCTTC
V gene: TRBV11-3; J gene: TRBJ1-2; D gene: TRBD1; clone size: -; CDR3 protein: CASSLPRDRGLYGYTF; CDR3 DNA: TGTGCCAGCAGCTTACCCCGGGACAGGGGTCTCTATGGCTACACCTTC
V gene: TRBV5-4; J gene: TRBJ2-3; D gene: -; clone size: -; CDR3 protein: CASRMEWGDNTDTQYF; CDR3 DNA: TGTGCCAGCAGAATGGAGTGGGGGGATAATACAGATACGCAGTATTTT
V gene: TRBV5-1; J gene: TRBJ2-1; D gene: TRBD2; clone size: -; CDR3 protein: CASSPTSGGLYNEQFF; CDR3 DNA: TGCGCCAGCAGCCCGACTAGCGGGGGCCTCTACAATGAGCAGTTCTTC
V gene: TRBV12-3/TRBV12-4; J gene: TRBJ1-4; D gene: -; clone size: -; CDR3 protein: CASRETWNEKLFF; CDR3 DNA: TGTGCCAGCAGGGAAACTTGGAACGAAAAACTGTTTTTT
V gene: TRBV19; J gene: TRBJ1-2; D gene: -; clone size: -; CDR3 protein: CASSSLGQNPNYGYTF; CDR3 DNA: TGTGCCAGTAGTTCCCTTGGGCAGAACCCCAACTATGGCTACACCTTC
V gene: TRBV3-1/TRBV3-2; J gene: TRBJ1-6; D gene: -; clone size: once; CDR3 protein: CASSQGGGGSSYNSPLHF; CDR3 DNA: TGTGCCAGCAGCCAAGGGGGCGGGGGGAGCTCCTATAATTCACCCCTCCACTTT
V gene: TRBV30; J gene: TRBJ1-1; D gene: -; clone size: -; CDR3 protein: CAWSSTEAFF; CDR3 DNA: TGTGCCTGGAGTAGTACTGAAGCTTTCTTT
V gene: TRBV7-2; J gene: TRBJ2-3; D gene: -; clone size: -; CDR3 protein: CASSGRLGGVRTDTQYF; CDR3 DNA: TGTGCCAGCAGCGGGCGGCTGGGGGGCGTCAGGACAGATACGCAGTATTTT
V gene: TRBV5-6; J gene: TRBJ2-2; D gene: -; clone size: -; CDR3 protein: CASSLVVTGELFF; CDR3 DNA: TGTGCCAGCAGCTTGGTAGTAACCGGGGAGCTGTTTTTT
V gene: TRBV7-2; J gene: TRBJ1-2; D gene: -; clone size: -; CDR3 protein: CASSSGRGLGYTF; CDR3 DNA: TGTGCCAGCAGCTCTGGGAGGGGGTTAGGCTACACCTTC
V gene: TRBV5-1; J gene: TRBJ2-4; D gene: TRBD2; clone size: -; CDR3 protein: CASSLAGPAKNIQYF; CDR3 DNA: TGCGCCAGCAGTCTAGCGGGGCCAGCCAAAAACATTCAGTACTTC
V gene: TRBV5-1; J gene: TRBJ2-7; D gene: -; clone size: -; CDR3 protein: CASSLEGRSEQYF; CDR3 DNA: TGCGCCAGCAGCTTGGAGGGGAGGAGCGAGCAGTACTTC
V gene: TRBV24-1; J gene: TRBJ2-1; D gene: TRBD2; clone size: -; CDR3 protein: CATSVSSGGADEQFF; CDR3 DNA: TGTGCCACCAGTGTATCTAGCGGGGGGGCGGATGAGCAGTTCTTC
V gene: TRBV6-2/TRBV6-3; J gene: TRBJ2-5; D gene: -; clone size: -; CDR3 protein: CASSQGGTQYF; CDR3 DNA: TGTGCCAGCAGTCAGGGGGGGACCCAGTACTTC
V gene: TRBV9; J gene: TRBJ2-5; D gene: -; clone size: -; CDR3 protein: CASSVDRGLQETQYF; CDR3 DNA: TGTGCCAGCAGCGTAGATAGGGGCTTGCAAGAGACCCAGTACTTC
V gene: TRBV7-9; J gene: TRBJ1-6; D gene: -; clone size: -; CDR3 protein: CASSLGSDSPLHF; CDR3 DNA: TGTGCCAGCAGCTTGGGGTCGGATTCACCCCTCCACTTT
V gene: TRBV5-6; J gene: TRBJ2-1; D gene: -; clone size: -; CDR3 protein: CASSLAYPGSYNEQFF; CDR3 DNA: TGTGCCAGCAGCTTGGCCTACCCCGGGTCCTACAATGAGCAGTTCTTC
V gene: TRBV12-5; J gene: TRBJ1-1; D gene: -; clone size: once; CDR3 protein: CASGLVPPYSEAFF; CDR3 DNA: TGTGCTAGTGGTTTGGTACCCCCTTACTCTGAAGCTTTCTTT
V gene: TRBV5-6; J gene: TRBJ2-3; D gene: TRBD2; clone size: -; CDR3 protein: CASSLGGGHVTDTQYF; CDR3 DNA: TGTGCCAGCAGCTTGGGCGGGGGGCACGTAACAGATACGCAGTATTTT
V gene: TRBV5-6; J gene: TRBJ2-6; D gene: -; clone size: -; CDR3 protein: CASSLGRTQGANVLTF; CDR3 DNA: TGTGCCAGCAGCTTGGGACGGACGCAGGGGGCCAACGTCCTGACTTTC
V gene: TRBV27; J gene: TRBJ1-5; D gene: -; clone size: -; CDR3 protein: CASSLLGTNQPQHF; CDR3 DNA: TGTGCCAGCAGTTTATTGGGGACCAATCAGCCCCAGCATTTT
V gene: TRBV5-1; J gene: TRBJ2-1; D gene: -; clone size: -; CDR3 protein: CASSLESYGNEQFF; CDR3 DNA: TGCGCCAGCAGCTTGGAATCTTACGGGAATGAGCAGTTCTTC
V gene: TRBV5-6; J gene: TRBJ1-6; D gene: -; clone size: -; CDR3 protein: CASSFLDVAGGSPLHF; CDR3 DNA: TGTGCCAGCAGCTTTTTGGACGTGGCAGGTGGTTCACCCCTCCACTTT
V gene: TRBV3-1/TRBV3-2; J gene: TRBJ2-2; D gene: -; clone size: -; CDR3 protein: CASSQDQGSGTGELFF; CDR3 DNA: TGTGCCAGCAGCCAAGATCAGGGTTCGGGCACCGGGGAGCTGTTTTTT
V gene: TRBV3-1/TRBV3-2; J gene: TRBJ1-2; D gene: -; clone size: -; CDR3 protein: CASSQREGTHGYTF; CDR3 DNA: TGTGCCAGCAGCCAACGTGAGGGGACGCACGGCTACACCTTC
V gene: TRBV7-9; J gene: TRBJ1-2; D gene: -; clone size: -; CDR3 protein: CASSLYLSNYGYTF; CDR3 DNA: TGTGCCAGCAGCTTATATTTAAGTAACTATGGCTACACCTTC
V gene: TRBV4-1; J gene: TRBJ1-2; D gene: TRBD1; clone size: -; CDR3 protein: CASSQGGQGVDGYTF; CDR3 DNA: TGCGCCAGCAGCCAAGGGGGACAGGGGGTGGATGGCTACACCTTC
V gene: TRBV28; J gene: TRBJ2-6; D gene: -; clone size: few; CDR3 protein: CASSSSGLRSGANVLTF; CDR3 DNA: TGTGCCAGCAGTTCCTCCGGACTGCGCTCTGGGGCCAACGTCCTGACTTTC
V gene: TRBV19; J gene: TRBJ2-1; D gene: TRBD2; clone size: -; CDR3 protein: CASNSPGGQQFF; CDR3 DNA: TGTGCCAGCAACTCACCGGGGGGTCAACAGTTCTTC
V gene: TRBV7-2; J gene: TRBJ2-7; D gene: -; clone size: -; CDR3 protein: CASSPRDRTYEQYF; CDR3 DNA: TGTGCCAGCAGCCCCCGGGACCGCACCTACGAGCAGTACTTC
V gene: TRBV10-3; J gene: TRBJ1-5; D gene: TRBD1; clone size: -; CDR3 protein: CAISESQQGDQPQHF; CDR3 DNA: TGTGCCATCAGTGAGTCCCAACAGGGGGATCAGCCCCAGCATTTT
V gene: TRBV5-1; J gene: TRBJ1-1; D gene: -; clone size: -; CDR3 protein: CASSGTLPGQGTEAFF; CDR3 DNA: TGCGCCAGCAGCGGGACTCTTCCGGGGCAGGGCACTGAAGCTTTCTTT
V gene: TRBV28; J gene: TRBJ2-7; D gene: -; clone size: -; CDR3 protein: CASSLPRKRAEQYF; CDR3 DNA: TGTGCCAGCAGTTTACCGAGAAAACGGGCCGAGCAGTACTTC
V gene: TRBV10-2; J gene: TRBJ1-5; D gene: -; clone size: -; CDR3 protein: CASCHGGQPQHF; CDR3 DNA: TGCGCCAGTTGCCATGGAGGTCAGCCCCAGCATTTT
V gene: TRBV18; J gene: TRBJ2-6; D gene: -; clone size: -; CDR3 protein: CASSPWMRGSGGANVLTF; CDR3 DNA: TGTGCCAGCTCACCATGGATGAGGGGAAGCGGTGGGGCCAACGTCCTGACTTTC
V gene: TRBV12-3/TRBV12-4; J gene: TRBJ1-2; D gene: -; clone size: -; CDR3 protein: CASRPAGSGGYTF; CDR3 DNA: TGTGCCAGCAGGCCGGCGGGATCGGGCGGCTACACCTTC
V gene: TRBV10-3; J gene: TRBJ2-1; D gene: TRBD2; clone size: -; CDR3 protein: CAISESGTTNNEQFF; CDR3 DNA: TGTGCCATCAGTGAGTCCGGGACTACCAACAATGAGCAGTTCTTC
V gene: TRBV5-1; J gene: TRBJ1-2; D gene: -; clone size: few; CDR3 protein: CASSPGSLGTYTF; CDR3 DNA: TGCGCCAGCTCTCCTGGCTCCTTAGGCACCTACACCTTC